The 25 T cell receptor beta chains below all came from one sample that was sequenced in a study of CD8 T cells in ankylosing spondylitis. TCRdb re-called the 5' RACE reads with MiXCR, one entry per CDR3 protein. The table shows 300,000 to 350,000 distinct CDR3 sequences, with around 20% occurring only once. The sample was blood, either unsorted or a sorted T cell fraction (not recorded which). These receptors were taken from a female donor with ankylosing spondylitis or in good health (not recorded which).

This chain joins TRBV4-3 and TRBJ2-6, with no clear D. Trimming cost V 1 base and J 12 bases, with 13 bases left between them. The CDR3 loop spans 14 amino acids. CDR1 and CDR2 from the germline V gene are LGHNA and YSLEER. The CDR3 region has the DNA TGCGCCAGCAGCCAAGCCCAACGCCCTCCCGTCCTGACTTTC. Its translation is CASSQAQRPPVLTF.

CDR3 protein: CSSWTGLNTEAFF. The DNA of the CDR3 is TGCAGCTCGTGGACAGGGTTGAACACTGAAGCTTTCTTT. The chain is built from TRBV29-1 and TRBJ1-1; TRBD1 matches at 8 bases. Germline V gives CDR1 SQVTM, CDR2 ANQGSEA. This CDR3 is 13 amino acids long. V dropped 8 bases and J dropped 0; count of bases not matched to a gene: 5.

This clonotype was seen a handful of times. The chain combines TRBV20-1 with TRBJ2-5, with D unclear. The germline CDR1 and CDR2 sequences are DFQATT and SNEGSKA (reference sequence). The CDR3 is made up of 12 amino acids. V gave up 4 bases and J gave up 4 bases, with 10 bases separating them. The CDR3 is CSATPVLETQYF. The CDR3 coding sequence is TGCAGTGCTACTCCTGTCTTAGAGACCCAGTACTTC.

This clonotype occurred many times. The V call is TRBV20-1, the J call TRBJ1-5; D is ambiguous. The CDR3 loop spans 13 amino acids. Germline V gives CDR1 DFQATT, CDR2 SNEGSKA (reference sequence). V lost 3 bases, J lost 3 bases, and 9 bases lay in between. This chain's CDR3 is CSARGSPNQPQHF. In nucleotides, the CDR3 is TGCAGTGCTAGGGGGAGTCCCAATCAGCCCCAGCATTTT.

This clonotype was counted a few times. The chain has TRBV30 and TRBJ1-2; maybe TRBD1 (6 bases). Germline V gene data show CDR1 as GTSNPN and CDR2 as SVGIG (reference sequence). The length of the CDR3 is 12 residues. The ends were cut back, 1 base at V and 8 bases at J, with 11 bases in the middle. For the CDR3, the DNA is TGTGCCTGGAGTGACGGGACAAGAGGCTACACCTTC. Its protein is CAWSDGTRGYTF.

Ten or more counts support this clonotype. The DNA of the CDR3 is TGCGCCAGCAGCTGGGGTCCTGCCTCCTACGAGCAGTACTTC. Protein product: CASSWGPASYEQYF. J is TRBJ2-7 and V is TRBV5-1, with no clear D. V was trimmed by 3 bases and J by 0 bases, leaving 10 bases between them. CDR1 and CDR2 from the germline V gene are SGHRS and YFSETQ. The CDR3 totals 14 residues. Combining the CDR3 with reference TRBV5-1 and TRBJ2-7 gives the whole variable domain KAGVTQTPRYLIKTRGQQVTLSCSPISGHRSVSWYQQTPGQGLQFLFEYFSETQRNKGNFPGRFSGRQFSNSRSEMNVSTLELGDSALYLCASSWGPASYEQYFGPGTRLTVT.

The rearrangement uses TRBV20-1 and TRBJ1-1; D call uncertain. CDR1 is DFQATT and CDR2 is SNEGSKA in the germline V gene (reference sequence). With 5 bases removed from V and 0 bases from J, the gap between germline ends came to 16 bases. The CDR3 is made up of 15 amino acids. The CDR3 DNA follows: TGCAGTGCTGGACGGGTAAATCAGATGAACACTGAAGCTTTCTTT. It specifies CSAGRVNQMNTEAFF.

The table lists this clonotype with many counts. For the CDR3, the DNA is TGCAGTGCTAGTGCAGGGAACACTGAAGCTTTCTTT. Its protein product is CSASAGNTEAFF. J is TRBJ1-1 and V is TRBV20-1; D not resolved. V lost 3 bases to trimming and J lost 1 base, with 6 bases between them. Per germline, CDR1 DFQATT and CDR2 SNEGSKA (reference sequence). This CDR3 has 12 residues.

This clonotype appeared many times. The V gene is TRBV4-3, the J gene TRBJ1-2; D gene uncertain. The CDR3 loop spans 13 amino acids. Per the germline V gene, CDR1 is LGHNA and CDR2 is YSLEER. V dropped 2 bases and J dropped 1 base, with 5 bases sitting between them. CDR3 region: CASSQLDNYGYTF. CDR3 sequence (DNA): TGCGCCAGCAGCCAACTAGATAACTATGGCTACACCTTC.

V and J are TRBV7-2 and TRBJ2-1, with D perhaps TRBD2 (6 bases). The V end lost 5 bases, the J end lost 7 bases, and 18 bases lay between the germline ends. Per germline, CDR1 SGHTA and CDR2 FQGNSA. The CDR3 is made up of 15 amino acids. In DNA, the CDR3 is TGTGCCAGCAGCACTTCCGTAGCGGAACCTAATGAGCAGTTCTTC. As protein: CASSTSVAEPNEQFF.

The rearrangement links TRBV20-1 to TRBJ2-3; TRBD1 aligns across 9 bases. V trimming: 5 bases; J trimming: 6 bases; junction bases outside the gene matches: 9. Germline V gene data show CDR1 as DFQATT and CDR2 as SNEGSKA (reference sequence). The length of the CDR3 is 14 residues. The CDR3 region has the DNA TGCAGTGCTGGACACAGGGGGCCCCTGGATACGCAGTATTTT. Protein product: CSAGHRGPLDTQYF.

CDR3 sequence: CSAREGTSGRGREETQYF. The CDR3 bases are TGCAGTGCTAGGGAAGGGACTAGCGGGAGAGGTAGAGAAGAGACCCAGTACTTC. This chain uses TRBV20-1 with TRBJ2-5, with 14 bases fitting TRBD2. CDR1 is DFQATT and CDR2 is SNEGSKA in the germline V gene (reference sequence). The junction had 12 bases not matched to a gene; V was cut back by 3 bases and J by 3 bases. The CDR3 contains 18 residues.

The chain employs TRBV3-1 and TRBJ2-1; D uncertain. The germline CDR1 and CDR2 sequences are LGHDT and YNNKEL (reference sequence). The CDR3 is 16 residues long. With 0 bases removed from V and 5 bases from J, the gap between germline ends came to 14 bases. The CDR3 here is CASSQDTRSLNNEQFF. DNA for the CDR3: TGTGCCAGCAGCCAAGATACCAGGTCCCTAAACAATGAGCAGTTCTTC.

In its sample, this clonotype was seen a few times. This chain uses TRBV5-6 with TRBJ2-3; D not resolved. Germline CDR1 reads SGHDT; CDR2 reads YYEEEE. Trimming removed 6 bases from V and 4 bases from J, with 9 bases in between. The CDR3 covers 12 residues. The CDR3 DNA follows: TGTGCCAGCAAAGGCCCAGCAGATACGCAGTATTTT. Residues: CASKGPADTQYF. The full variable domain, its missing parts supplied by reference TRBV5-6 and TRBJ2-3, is DAGVTQSPTHLIKTRGQQVTLRCSPKSGHDTVSWYQQALGQGPQFIFQYYEEEERQRGNFPDRFSGHQFPNYSSELNVNALLLGDSALYLCASKGPADTQYFGPGTRLTVL.

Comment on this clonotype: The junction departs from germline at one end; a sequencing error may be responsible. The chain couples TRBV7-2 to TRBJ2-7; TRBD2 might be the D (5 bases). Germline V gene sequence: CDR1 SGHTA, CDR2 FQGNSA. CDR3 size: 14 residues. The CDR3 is CASRLALSSYEQYF. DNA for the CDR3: TGTGCCAGCAGATTAGCGCTTAGCTCCTACGAGCAGTACTTC.

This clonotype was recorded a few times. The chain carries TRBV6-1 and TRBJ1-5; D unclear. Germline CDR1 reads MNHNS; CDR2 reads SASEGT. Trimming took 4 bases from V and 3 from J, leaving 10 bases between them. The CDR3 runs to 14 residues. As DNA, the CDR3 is TGTGCCAGCAGTGGGGGTTTCCCCAATCAGCCCCAGCATTTT. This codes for CASSGGFPNQPQHF.

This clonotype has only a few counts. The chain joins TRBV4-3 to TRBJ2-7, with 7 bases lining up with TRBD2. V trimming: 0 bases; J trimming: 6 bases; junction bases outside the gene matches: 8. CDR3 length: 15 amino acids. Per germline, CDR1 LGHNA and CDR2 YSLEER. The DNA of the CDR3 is TGCGCCAGCAGCCAAGAGTGGGGAGGGAGCCGCGAGCAGTACTTC. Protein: CASSQEWGGSREQYF.

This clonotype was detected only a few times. The DNA for the CDR3 is TGCAGTGCTAGAGGCGGACTAGCCTCCACAGATACGCAGTATTTT. Its translation: CSARGGLASTDTQYF. The V and J genes are TRBV20-1 and TRBJ2-3; TRBD2 agrees at 8 bases. Trimming at V came to 1 base and at J to 2 bases, leaving 5 bases not matched to a gene. Per the germline V gene, CDR1 is DFQATT and CDR2 is SNEGSKA (reference sequence). The CDR3 loop spans 15 amino acids.

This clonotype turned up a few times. The CDR3: CATSDPNNEQFF. The DNA for the CDR3 is TGTGCCACCAGTGATCCAAACAATGAGCAGTTCTTC. The chain recombines TRBV24-1 with TRBJ2-1, with D unclear. CDR3 size: 12 residues. In germline, CDR1 is KGHDR, CDR2 SFDVKD. Trimming removed 3 bases at V and 5 bases at J, with 4 bases between.

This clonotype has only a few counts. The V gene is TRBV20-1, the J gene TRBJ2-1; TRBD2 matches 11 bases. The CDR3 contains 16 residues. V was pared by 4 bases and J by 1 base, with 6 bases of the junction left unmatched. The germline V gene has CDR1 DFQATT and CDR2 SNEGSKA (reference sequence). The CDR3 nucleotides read TGCAGTGCTAAAGAGGTAGCGGGAGGGTCCTACAATGAGCAGTTCTTC. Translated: CSAKEVAGGSYNEQFF.

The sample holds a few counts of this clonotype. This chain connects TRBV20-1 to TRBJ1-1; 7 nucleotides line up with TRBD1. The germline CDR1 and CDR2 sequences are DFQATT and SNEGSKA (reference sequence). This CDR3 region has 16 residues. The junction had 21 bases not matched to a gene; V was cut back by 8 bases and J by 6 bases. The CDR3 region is CSLTPQGRFLSSEAFF. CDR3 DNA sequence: TGCAGTCTTACACCACAGGGGCGGTTTCTGTCATCTGAAGCTTTCTTT.

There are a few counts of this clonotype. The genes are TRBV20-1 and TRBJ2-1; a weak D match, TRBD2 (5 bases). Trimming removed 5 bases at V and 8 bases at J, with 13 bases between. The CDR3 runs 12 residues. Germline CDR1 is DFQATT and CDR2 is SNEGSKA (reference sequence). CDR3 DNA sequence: TGCAGTGCTTATACTAGAGTCGATGAGCAGTTCTTC. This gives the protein CSAYTRVDEQFF.

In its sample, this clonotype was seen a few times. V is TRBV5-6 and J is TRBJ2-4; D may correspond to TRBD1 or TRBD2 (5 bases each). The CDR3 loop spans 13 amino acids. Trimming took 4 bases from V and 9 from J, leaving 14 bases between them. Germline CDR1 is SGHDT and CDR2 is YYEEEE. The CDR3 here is CASSPRRGGIQYF. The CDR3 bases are TGTGCCAGCAGCCCACGCCGGGGCGGCATTCAGTACTTC.

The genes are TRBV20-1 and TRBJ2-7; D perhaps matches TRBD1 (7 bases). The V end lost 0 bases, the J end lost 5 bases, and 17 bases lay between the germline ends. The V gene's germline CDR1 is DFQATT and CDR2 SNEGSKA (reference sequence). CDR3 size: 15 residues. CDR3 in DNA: TGCAGTGCTAGAGATCGGGGACAGTGGAGGGACGAGCAGTACTTC. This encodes CSARDRGQWRDEQYF.

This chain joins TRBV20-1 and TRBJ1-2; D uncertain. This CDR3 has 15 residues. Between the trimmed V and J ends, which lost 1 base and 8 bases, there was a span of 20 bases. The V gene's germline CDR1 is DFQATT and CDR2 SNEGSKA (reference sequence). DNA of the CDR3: TGCAGTGCTAGAGGTCCCCTCCTAGCCCTTAGCGGCTACACCTTC. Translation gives CSARGPLLALSGYTF.